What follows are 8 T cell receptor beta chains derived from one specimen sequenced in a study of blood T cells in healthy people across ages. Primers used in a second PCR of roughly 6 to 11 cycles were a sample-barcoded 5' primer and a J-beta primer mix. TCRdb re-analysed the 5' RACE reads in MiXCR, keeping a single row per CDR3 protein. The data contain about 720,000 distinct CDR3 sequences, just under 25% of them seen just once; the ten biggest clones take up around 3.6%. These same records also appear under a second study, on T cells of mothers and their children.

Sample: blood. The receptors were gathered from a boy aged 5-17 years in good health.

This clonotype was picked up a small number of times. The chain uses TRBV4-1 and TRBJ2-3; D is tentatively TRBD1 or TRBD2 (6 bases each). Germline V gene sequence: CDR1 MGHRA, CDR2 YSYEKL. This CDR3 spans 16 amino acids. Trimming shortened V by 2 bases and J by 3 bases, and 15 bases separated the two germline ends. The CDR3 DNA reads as TGCGCCAGCAGCCAAATGGGGGGCACAATAACAGATACGCAGTATTTT. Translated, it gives CASSQMGGTITDTQYF.

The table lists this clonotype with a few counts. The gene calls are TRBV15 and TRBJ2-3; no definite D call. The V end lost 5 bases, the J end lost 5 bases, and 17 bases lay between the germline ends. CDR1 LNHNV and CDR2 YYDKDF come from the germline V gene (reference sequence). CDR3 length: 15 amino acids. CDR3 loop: CATSSRRTWGDTQYF. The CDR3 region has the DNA TGTGCCACCAGCTCTCGCCGGACCTGGGGAGATACGCAGTATTTT.

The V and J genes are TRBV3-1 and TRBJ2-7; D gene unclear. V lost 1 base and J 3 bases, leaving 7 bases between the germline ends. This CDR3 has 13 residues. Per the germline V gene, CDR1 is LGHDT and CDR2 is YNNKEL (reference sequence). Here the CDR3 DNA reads TGTGCCAGCAGCCAAGCAGCCGACTACGAGCAGTACTTC. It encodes CASSQAADYEQYF.

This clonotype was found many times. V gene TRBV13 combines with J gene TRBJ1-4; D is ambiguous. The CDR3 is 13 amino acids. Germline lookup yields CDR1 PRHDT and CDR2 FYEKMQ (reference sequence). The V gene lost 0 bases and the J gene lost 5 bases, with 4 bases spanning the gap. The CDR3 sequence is CASSLGTNEKLFF. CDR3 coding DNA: TGTGCCAGCAGCTTAGGGACAAATGAAAAACTGTTTTTT.

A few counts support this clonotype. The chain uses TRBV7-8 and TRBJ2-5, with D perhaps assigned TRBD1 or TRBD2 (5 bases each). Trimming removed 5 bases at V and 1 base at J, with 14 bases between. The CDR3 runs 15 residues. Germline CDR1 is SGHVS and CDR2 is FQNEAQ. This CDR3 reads CASSPRDGIQETQYF. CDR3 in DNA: TGTGCCAGCAGCCCCCGGGACGGGATCCAAGAGACCCAGTACTTC.

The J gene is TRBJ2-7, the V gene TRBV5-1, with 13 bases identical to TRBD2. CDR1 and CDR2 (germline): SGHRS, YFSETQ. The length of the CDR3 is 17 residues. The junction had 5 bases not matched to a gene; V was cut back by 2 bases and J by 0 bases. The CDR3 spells CASSFKTSGGNSYEQYF. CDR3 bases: TGCGCCAGCAGCTTCAAGACTAGCGGGGGGAACTCCTACGAGCAGTACTTC.

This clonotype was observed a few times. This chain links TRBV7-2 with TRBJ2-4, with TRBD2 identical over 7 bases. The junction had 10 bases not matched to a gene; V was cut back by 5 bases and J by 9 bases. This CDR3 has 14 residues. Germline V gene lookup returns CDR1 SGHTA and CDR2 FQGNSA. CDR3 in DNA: TGTGCCAGCAGCCAACTAGCGCTTTTGGGCATTCAGTACTTC. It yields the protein CASSQLALLGIQYF.

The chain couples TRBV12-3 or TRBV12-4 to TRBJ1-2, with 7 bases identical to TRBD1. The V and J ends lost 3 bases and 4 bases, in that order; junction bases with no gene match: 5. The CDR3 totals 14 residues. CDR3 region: CASSLVTGTYGYTF. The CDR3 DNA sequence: TGTGCCAGCAGTTTGGTGACAGGGACCTATGGCTACACCTTC.